Listed below are T cell receptor beta chains from one sample, sequenced in a study of blood T cell repertoires in COVID-19. Using immunoSEQ multiplex PCR, the repertoire was profiled, and TCRdb retains in-frame clones only, with some absent. The sample records 250,000 to 300,000 clones, more than 75% being singletons. What was sequenced was PBMCs or T cells enriched from blood (not recorded which). Receptors were obtained from a woman aged 40 to 55 with acute COVID-19. Both conserved end residues are part of each CDR3. Each record gives: V gene, clone size, D gene, J gene, CDR3 protein, CDR3 DNA. The D gene is left open where the match is weak. Size values are once, few and many counts, or a class for expanded clones, and some rows have none.

TRBV5-6	NA	NA	TRBJ1-5	CASSFRQTSSNQPQHF	TGTGCCAGCAGCTTCAGACAGACTAGTAGCAATCAGCCCCAGCATTTT
TRBV24-1	NA	TRBD2	TRBJ2-1	CATAGVESSYNEQFF	TGTGCCACCGCGGGGGTGGAGAGCTCCTACAATGAGCAGTTCTTC
TRBV7-9	NA	TRBD2	TRBJ2-3	CASSLALSLAGVSTDTQYF	TGTGCCAGCAGCTTAGCGCTTTCTCTAGCGGGGGTGTCGACAGATACGCAGTATTTT
TRBV29-1	NA	NA	TRBJ2-1	CSVVGREQFF	TGCAGCGTTGTGGGCAGAGAGCAGTTCTTC
TRBV28	NA	TRBD2	TRBJ2-5	CASSRGSPAGLQETQYF	TGTGCCAGCAGTCGCGGTTCGCCAGCGGGGCTTCAAGAGACCCAGTACTTC
TRBV4-1	NA	NA	TRBJ2-7	CASSQEGRGVNEQYF	TGCGCCAGCAGCCAAGAGGGCCGGGGAGTAAACGAGCAGTACTTC
TRBV5-6	NA	NA	TRBJ1-1	CASSLREGNTEAFF	TGTGCCAGCAGCTTGCGGGAGGGGAACACTGAAGCTTTCTTT
TRBV5-8	NA	TRBD2	TRBJ2-5	CASSLGLAGETQYF	TGTGCCAGCAGCTTGGGGTTAGCGGGGGAGACCCAGTACTTC
TRBV5-1	NA	NA	TRBJ2-2	CASSPQRTTNTGELFF	TGCGCCAGCAGTCCTCAGAGGACAACAAACACCGGGGAGCTGTTTTTT
TRBV6-2/TRBV6-3	NA	TRBD1	TRBJ1-4	CASSRQGVEKLFF	TGTGCCAGCAGTCGACAGGGGGTTGAAAAACTGTTTTTT
TRBV7-9	few	NA	TRBJ1-1	CASSLEGTINTEAFF	TGTGCCAGCAGCTTAGAGGGGACAATAAACACTGAAGCTTTCTTT
TRBV25-1	NA	TRBD2	TRBJ2-7	CASGTSGSSYEQYF	TGTGCCAGTGGGACTAGCGGAAGCTCCTACGAGCAGTACTTC
TRBV4-1	NA	NA	TRBJ1-3	CASSQENSGAGNTIYF	TGCGCCAGCAGCCAAGAGAACTCGGGGGCTGGAAACACCATATATTTT
TRBV7-9	NA	NA	TRBJ1-6	CASSTLGSKLYNSPLHF	TGTGCCAGCAGCACCCTAGGGAGCAAACTGTATAATTCACCCCTCCACTTT
TRBV6-5	NA	TRBD1	TRBJ1-1	CASSRGLDTEAFF	TGTGCCAGCAGTAGGGGGCTGGACACTGAAGCTTTCTTT
TRBV10-2	NA	TRBD1	TRBJ1-2	CASSDRTGNLYGYTF	TGCGCCAGCAGTGATCGGACAGGAAACCTCTATGGCTACACCTTC
TRBV9	NA	NA	TRBJ1-4	CASSPRSAANEKLFF	TGTGCCAGCAGCCCTCGGTCCGCCGCCAATGAAAAACTGTTTTTT
TRBV30	NA	NA	TRBJ2-7	CAWSSQNYEQYF	TGTGCCTGGAGTTCACAGAACTACGAGCAGTACTTC
TRBV19	once	TRBD2	TRBJ2-3	CASSRTSGGYTDTQYF	TGTGCCAGTAGTCGGACTAGCGGGGGGTACACAGATACGCAGTATTTT
TRBV2	once	NA	TRBJ1-5	CASSTGEGQPQHF	TGTGCCAGCAGTACGGGGGAGGGTCAGCCCCAGCATTTT